One sample yielded the 7 T cell receptor beta chains listed below, sequenced in a study of cytomegalovirus exposure and HLA in healthy donors. With 60 Vbeta and 13 Jbeta primers, the PCR was carried out. Sequenced by immunoSEQ multiplex PCR; TCRdb stores in-frame clones only, minus some. The data hold around 67,000 clones, with about 84% observed a single time. Material for sequencing was PBMCs. The origin of the receptors is a young man in good health and CMV-seropositive.

The chain joins TRBV30 to TRBJ2-7, with D perhaps matching TRBD2 (5 bases). The germline gives CDR1 GTSNPN, CDR2 SVGIG (reference sequence). The length of the CDR3 is 12 residues. Trimming left V 0 bases short and J 4 bases short, with 7 bases between. The CDR3 loop reads CAWSVAVYEQYF. CDR3 nucleotides: TGTGCCTGGAGTGTAGCGGTTTACGAGCAGTACTTC.

The J gene is TRBJ1-5, the V gene TRBV29-1, with 7 positions matching TRBD1. J gave up 4 bases and V 4 bases, and 4 bases lay outside the gene matches. The CDR3 runs 13 residues. The germline CDR1 and CDR2 sequences are SQVTM and ANQGSEA. CDR3 sequence reads: CSVGQGRNQPQHF. CDR3 coding DNA: TGCAGCGTTGGACAGGGTCGGAATCAGCCCCAGCATTTT.

The chain links TRBV28 to TRBJ1-2; possibly TRBD1 for D (5 bases). This CDR3 contains 14 residues. Germline loops: CDR1 MDHEN, CDR2 SYDVKM. The V gene lost 4 bases and the J gene lost 5 bases, with 14 bases spanning the gap. CDR3: CASSYEGLAYGYTF. DNA for the CDR3: TGTGCCAGCAGTTACGAGGGACTCGCGTATGGCTACACCTTC.

The chain combines TRBV25-1 with TRBJ2-5, with 10 bases identical to TRBD2. CDR1 is MGHDK and CDR2 is SYGVNS in the germline V gene. The length of the CDR3 is 14 residues. Germline trimming cut 5 bases from V and 5 bases from J; bases unmatched to any gene: 5. Here the CDR3 DNA reads TGTGCCAGCAGTTTCAGCGGGAGGGCGGAGACCCAGTACTTC. Its protein is CASSFSGRAETQYF.

This clone came up once. The DNA for the CDR3 is TGCGCCAGCAGCTTGCCGGAGCTAGTACACGAGCAGTACTTC. This codes for CASSLPELVHEQYF. The chain employs TRBV5-1 and TRBJ2-7; D gene unclear. Germline loops: CDR1 SGHRS, CDR2 YFSETQ. The CDR3 runs to 14 residues. With 1 base removed from V and 5 bases from J, the gap between germline ends came to 13 bases. The entire variable domain, with the rest obtained from reference TRBV5-1 and TRBJ2-7, is as follows: KAGVTQTPRYLIKTRGQQVTLSCSPISGHRSVSWYQQTPGQGLQFLFEYFSETQRNKGNFPGRFSGRQFSNSRSEMNVSTLELGDSALYLCASSLPELVHEQYFGPGTRLTVT.

The CDR3 coding sequence is TGTGCCAGCAGTTCCCGTTTGACAGCGCGCTATGGCTACACCTTC. It specifies CASSSRLTARYGYTF. V and J are TRBV7-2 and TRBJ1-2; maybe TRBD1 (5 bases). Trimming removed 6 bases at V and 4 bases at J, with 18 bases between. This CDR3 spans 15 amino acids. Looked up from germline, CDR1 is SGHTA and CDR2 is FQGNSA.

This clone was detected once. V and J are TRBV7-3 and TRBJ1-1; TRBD1 aligns across 8 bases. CDR1 is SGHTA, CDR2 FQGTGA, per germline. The V and J ends lost 4 bases and 1 base, in that order; junction bases with no gene match: 5. The CDR3 has 15 amino acids. CDR3 in amino acids: CASSSQGTGNTEAFF. DNA for the CDR3: TGTGCCAGCAGCTCCCAGGGGACAGGGAACACTGAAGCTTTCTTT.